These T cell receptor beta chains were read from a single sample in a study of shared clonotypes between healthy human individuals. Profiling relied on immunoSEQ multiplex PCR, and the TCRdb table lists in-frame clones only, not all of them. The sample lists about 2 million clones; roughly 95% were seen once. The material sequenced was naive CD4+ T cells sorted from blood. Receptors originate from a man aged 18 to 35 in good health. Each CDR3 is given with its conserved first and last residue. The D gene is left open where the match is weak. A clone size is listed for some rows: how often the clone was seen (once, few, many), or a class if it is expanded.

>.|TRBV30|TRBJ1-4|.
TGTGCCTGGGGGCAGGGTGCCGGTGAAAAACTGTTTTTT
CAWGQGAGEKLFF
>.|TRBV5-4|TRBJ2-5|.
TGTGCCAGCAGCTTTAAAGGAGAACGGAACCAAGAGACCCAGTACTTC
CASSFKGERNQETQYF
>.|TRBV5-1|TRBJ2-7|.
TGCGCCAGCAGCTCTCTGCCGGGGGGCAGGCCCGGCGGCGAGCAGTACTTC
CASSSLPGGRPGGEQYF
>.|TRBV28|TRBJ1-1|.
TGTGCCGGTTCCGGGGAGGTGTCGGGCACTGAAGCTTTCTTT
CAGSGEVSGTEAFF
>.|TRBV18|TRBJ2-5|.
TGTGCCAGCTCACCACAAGGGGGGGCCCAGGAGACCCAGTACTTC
CASSPQGGAQETQYF
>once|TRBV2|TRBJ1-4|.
TGTGCCAGCCGCCGAAACAGCCAGTGGGAAAAACTGTTTTTT
CASRRNSQWEKLFF
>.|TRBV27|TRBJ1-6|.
TGTGCCAGCAGTTTAGTAAATTCACCCCTCCACTTT
CASSLVNSPLHF
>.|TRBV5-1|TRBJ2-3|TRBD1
TGCGCCAGCAGCTTGAGTAGTAGGGGACAGGGTATTACAGATACGCAGTATTTT
CASSLSSRGQGITDTQYF
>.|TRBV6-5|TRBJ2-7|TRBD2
TGTGCCAGCAGTTTCATGACTAGCGGGGGTTCCTACGAGCAGTACTTC
CASSFMTSGGSYEQYF
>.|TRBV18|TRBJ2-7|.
TGTGCCAGCTCACTCCGACAGGACGGAATACACGAGCAGTACTTC
CASSLRQDGIHEQYF
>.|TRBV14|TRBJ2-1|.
TGTGCCAGCAGCCAAGATCCAGGGTCAGCGCAGCTAGCTGAGCAGTTCTTC
CASSQDPGSAQLAEQFF
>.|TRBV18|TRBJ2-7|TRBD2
TGTGCCAGCTCACCGGCTAGCGGGGGGGCCTACGAGCAGTACTTC
CASSPASGGAYEQYF
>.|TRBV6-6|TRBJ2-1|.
TGTGCCAGCTTCCAAGGGGAACTTTCGTACAATGAGCAGTTCTTC
CASFQGELSYNEQFF
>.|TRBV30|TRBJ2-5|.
TGTGCCTGGAGATTGGTAGGGAGGACAGAGACCCAGTACTTC
CAWRLVGRTETQYF
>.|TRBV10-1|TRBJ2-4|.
TGCGCCAGCAGTGAAGGGGGTATGGCCAAAAACATTCAGTACTTC
CASSEGGMAKNIQYF
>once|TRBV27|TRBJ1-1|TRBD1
TGTGCCAGCAGGAGACAGGGCCCTCCCTGGATGAACACTGAAGCTTTCTTT
CASRRQGPPWMNTEAFF
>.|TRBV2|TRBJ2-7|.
TGTGCCAGCACTTGGGGGACACTTACCTACGAGCAGTACTTC
CASTWGTLTYEQYF
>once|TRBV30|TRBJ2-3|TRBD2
TGTGCCTGTGGCCCCGGACTAGTTGGAGATACGCAGTATTTT
CACGPGLVGDTQYF
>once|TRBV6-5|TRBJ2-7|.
TGTGCCAGCTCTAGGGGACTGGGGGACGAGCAGTACTTC
CASSRGLGDEQYF